A single sample is the source of the 3 T cell receptor beta chains below, sequenced in a study of blood T cell repertoires in COVID-19. TCRdb's copy holds only in-frame clones and misses some; the assay was immunoSEQ multiplex PCR. The repertoire has 55,000 to 80,000 clones, 75% to 90% of them found once; the top ten carry roughly 9%. The sample taken for sequencing was peripheral blood. These receptors were collected from a man older than 75 with acute or convalescent COVID-19.

The table lists this clone with a count of one. The chain recombines TRBV6-5 with TRBJ2-7; a weak D match, TRBD1 (6 bases). Germline V gene sequence: CDR1 MNHEY, CDR2 SVGAGI. The length of the CDR3 is 13 residues. Trimming left V 7 bases short and J 0 bases short, with 10 bases between. In nucleotides, the CDR3 is TGTGCCAGCAATGGACAGAACTCCTACGAGCAGTACTTC. This codes for CASNGQNSYEQYF.

The chain is built from TRBV6-6 and TRBJ1-4; D possibly corresponds to TRBD1 (5 bases). Germline assignment: CDR1 MNHNY and CDR2 SVGAGI (reference sequence). The CDR3 is 12 residues long. Trimming stripped 6 bases from V and 7 bases from J, with 9 bases between. CDR3 sequence (DNA): TGTGCCAGCAGACCGCAGGGTGAAAAACTGTTTTTT. It is translated as CASRPQGEKLFF.

The chain recombines TRBV7-9 with TRBJ2-2, with 7 bases matching TRBD1. The CDR3 runs to 14 residues. Germline trimming cut 5 bases from V and 4 bases from J; bases unmatched to any gene: 4. Germline V gene data show CDR1 as SEHNR and CDR2 as FQNEAQ (reference sequence). The CDR3 bases are TGTGCCAGCAGCGTAGGACAGGTCACCGGGGAGCTGTTTTTT. It yields the protein CASSVGQVTGELFF.